A selection of T cell receptor beta chains follows, all from one sample in a study of beta chain features in type 1 diabetes. Measured with immunoSEQ multiplex PCR; TCRdb has only the in-frame clones, and not every one. The table lists roughly 500,000 clones, about an eighth of them singletons, with 0.045% to 0.06% in the top ten. The sample was naive CD4+ T cells from blood. All receptors derive from a woman aged 18-35 years in good health. Both conserved end residues are part of each CDR3. D genes are given only for firm matches. For some rows the clone size is stated as once, few or many, or as a class when expanded; others skip it.

clone_size	d_call	v_call	j_call	cdr3_aa	cdr3_nt
-	-	TRBV4-1	TRBJ2-6	CASSHPSANVLTF	TGCGCCAGCAGCCACCCCTCGGCCAACGTCCTGACTTTC
-	-	TRBV9	TRBJ1-6	CASSVGTGNSPLHF	TGTGCCAGCAGCGTAGGTACGGGGAATTCACCCCTCCACTTT
few	-	TRBV9	TRBJ1-2	CASSLRWANYGYTF	TGTGCCAGTTCATTGAGATGGGCTAACTATGGCTACACCTTC
-	TRBD1	TRBV28	TRBJ2-3	CASSPYAGQGDTQYF	TGTGCCAGCAGTCCCTACGCCGGACAGGGAGATACGCAGTATTTT
many	-	TRBV30	TRBJ1-5	CAWSGGGNQPQHF	TGTGCCTGGAGCGGAGGGGGCAATCAGCCCCAGCATTTT
few	-	TRBV7-9	TRBJ1-6	CASSFDPNSPLHF	TGTGCCAGCAGCTTCGACCCCAATTCACCCCTCCACTTT
-	-	TRBV7-9	TRBJ2-7	CASSRLAYEQYF	TGTGCCAGCAGCCGGTTGGCCTACGAGCAGTACTTC
few	-	TRBV18	TRBJ2-3	CASSLNLHADTQYF	TGTGCCAGCTCTCTAAACCTCCACGCAGATACGCAGTATTTT
many	TRBD1	TRBV4-2	TRBJ2-5	CASSPGRQGETQYF	TGTGCCAGCAGCCCGGGACGACAGGGAGAGACCCAGTACTTC
-	-	TRBV7-2	TRBJ2-6	CASSPQTLGSGANVLTF	TGTGCCAGCAGCCCACAGACTCTAGGCTCTGGGGCCAACGTCCTGACTTTC
-	TRBD1	TRBV30	TRBJ1-1	CAGGQGWNTEAFF	TGTGCCGGGGGACAGGGCTGGAACACTGAAGCTTTCTTT
-	TRBD1	TRBV7-9	TRBJ2-5	CASSPRVLTGDSQETQYF	TGTGCCAGCAGCCCCCGCGTCCTCACCGGGGACAGCCAAGAGACCCAGTACTTC
few	-	TRBV6-5	TRBJ2-1	CASSYSLGSYNEQFF	TGTGCCAGCAGTTACTCGCTAGGATCCTACAATGAGCAGTTCTTC
few	-	TRBV7-9	TRBJ1-1	CASSLVQNGAFF	TGTGCCAGCAGCTTAGTCCAAAACGGAGCTTTCTTT
few	-	TRBV18	TRBJ2-7	CASSPPEKGDYEQYF	TGTGCCAGCTCACCCCCCGAGAAGGGTGATTACGAGCAGTACTTC
few	-	TRBV29-1	TRBJ2-3	CSVVGYEVSTDTQYF	TGCAGCGTTGTGGGGTACGAGGTTAGCACAGATACGCAGTATTTT
few	TRBD2	TRBV9	TRBJ2-5	CASSPLSLAGGRETQYF	TGTGCCAGCAGCCCTCTTTCGCTAGCGGGAGGGCGAGAGACCCAGTACTTC
few	TRBD2	TRBV30	TRBJ2-1	CAWSVLAVREQFF	TGTGCCTGGAGTGTACTAGCGGTCCGGGAGCAGTTCTTC
-	TRBD2	TRBV6-6	TRBJ2-5	CASSFTSGQETQYF	TGTGCCAGCAGTTTCACTAGCGGACAAGAGACCCAGTACTTC
-	-	TRBV7-2	TRBJ2-1	CASSGLVSSYNEQFF	TGTGCCAGCAGCGGCCTGGTGAGCTCCTACAATGAGCAGTTCTTC
few	-	TRBV19	TRBJ2-3	CASSIAGTDTQYF	TGTGCCAGTAGTATTGCAGGGACAGATACGCAGTATTTT
few	-	TRBV14	TRBJ1-1	CASSLTPSGYTEAFF	TGTGCCAGCAGCCTTACCCCCTCTGGTTACACTGAAGCTTTCTTT
-	-	TRBV7-2	TRBJ1-2	CASSRRTEHIYGYTF	TGTGCCAGCAGCAGGCGGACAGAGCATATCTATGGCTACACCTTC
few	TRBD1	TRBV28	TRBJ1-5	CASHRGVNQPQHF	TGTGCCAGCCACAGGGGAGTGAATCAGCCCCAGCATTTT
-	-	TRBV7-9	TRBJ2-2	CASSLRSRANTGELFF	TGTGCCAGCAGCTTACGATCCAGGGCGAACACCGGGGAGCTGTTTTTT
-	-	TRBV9	TRBJ1-1	CASSVEVNTEAFF	TGTGCCAGCAGCGTAGAAGTAAACACTGAAGCTTTCTTT
few	-	TRBV2	TRBJ1-4	CASSGQATNEKLFF	TGTGCCAGCAGTGGACAGGCAACTAATGAAAAACTGTTTTTT
few	-	TRBV7-3	TRBJ2-5	CASSLVAGPRETQYF	TGTGCCAGCAGCTTAGTAGCCGGCCCTCGGGAGACCCAGTACTTC
few	-	TRBV5-1	TRBJ2-1	CASSPGAGSADEQFF	TGCGCCAGCAGCCCGGGCGCCGGGTCGGCGGATGAGCAGTTCTTC
few	-	TRBV7-2	TRBJ2-3	CASSLLGNTQYF	TGTGCCAGCAGCTTATTGGGGAATACGCAGTATTTT
-	TRBD2	TRBV30	TRBJ2-7	CAWGPDPSGHRPYEQYF	TGTGCCTGGGGCCCGGATCCTAGCGGTCACCGCCCCTACGAGCAGTACTTC
-	-	TRBV4-3	TRBJ1-2	CASSQEQRSYGYTF	TGCGCCAGCAGCCAAGAACAGCGGTCCTATGGCTACACCTTC
-	TRBD1	TRBV7-9	TRBJ2-1	CASSLIQGHQQFF	TGTGCCAGCAGCTTAATACAGGGGCATCAGCAGTTCTTC
-	-	TRBV5-6	TRBJ2-1	CASSLGQYNEQFF	TGTGCCAGCAGCTTAGGACAGTACAATGAGCAGTTCTTC
-	-	TRBV4-1	TRBJ2-6	CASSQVGTGANVLTF	TGCGCCAGCAGCCAAGTCGGGACTGGGGCCAACGTCCTGACTTTC
few	-	TRBV28	TRBJ2-3	CASSTPSGTDTQYF	TGTGCCAGCAGTACACCTAGCGGCACAGATACGCAGTATTTT
-	TRBD1	TRBV30	TRBJ1-5	CAWTRQGNQPQHF	TGTGCCTGGACCCGACAGGGGAATCAGCCCCAGCATTTT
-	-	TRBV2	TRBJ2-3	CASSVEGGDTQYF	TGTGCCAGCAGTGTGGAGGGAGGCGATACGCAGTATTTT
-	-	TRBV7-2	TRBJ2-3	CASSLGGMTSTDTQYF	TGTGCCAGCAGCTTAGGAGGGATGACTAGCACAGATACGCAGTATTTT
-	-	TRBV21-1	TRBJ2-1	CASRAPLAGGNEQFF	TGTGCCAGCCGAGCCCCACTAGCGGGGGGAAATGAGCAGTTCTTC
many	-	TRBV29-1	TRBJ1-2	CSVEPWTASNYGYTF	TGCAGCGTTGAGCCTTGGACAGCTTCTAACTATGGCTACACCTTC